Described below is a single TCR beta chain sequence and its context. The antigen remains undetermined. Other DNA sequences within the sample encode an identical CDR3. This record belongs to a study of shared clonotypes between healthy human individuals. Study-level background: Plates per donor: three CD4 naive, three CD4 memory, two CD8 naive, one CD8 memory.

Assay: immunoSEQ multiplex PCR; the TCRdb copy retains only in-frame clones and omits some. The table includes about 2 million clones, roughly 94% detected once. Points from the study as a whole: It was only blood that was sampled, and tissue repertoires likely differ.

Trimming removed 4 bases from V and 5 bases from J; junction bases left unmatched: 5. The germline CDR1 and CDR2 sequences are SGHRS and YFSETQ. This CDR3 has 15 residues. The chain links TRBV5-1 to TRBJ2-1, with TRBD2 identical over 11 bases. This sequence was found in a man in his late teens or twenties in good health. Sequencing used naive CD4+ T cells sorted from blood. The subset was: CD45RA+ positively selected. In DNA, the CDR3 is TGCGCCAGCAGCCCTGGGACTAGCGGAGACAATGAGCAGTTCTTC. Translated: CASSPGTSGDNEQFF.